What follows is one T cell receptor beta chain and its context. The antigen it binds to is not known. No quality values exist for individual bases; no much larger clone is one base distant. The data derive from a study of shared clonotypes between healthy human individuals (TCRdb year 2020). About the study as a whole: The cohort comprised a couple of women and a few men aged 18 to 49 years. Different laboratories and diverse techniques were used to prepare libraries and sequence TCR repertoires, to increase sequencing depth and limit assay-specific biases. Each donor's leukapheresis produced roughly between about 0.85 and 10 billion PBMCs. To estimate repertoire size and how much clonotype sharing occurs between individuals, the study deeply sequenced the blood TCR repertoires of several healthy adults. Per donor, three plates each were used for CD4 naive and CD4 memory, two for CD8 naive, and one for CD8 memory. Points the paper makes about the study in general: Incomplete sequencing was indicated by rarefaction of sorted-subset datasets, despite the large sequencing depth. Across a few donors, roughly 5% of naive CD4, 3.5% of naive CD8, roughly 2.2% of memory CD4, and roughly 0.41% of memory CD8 clonotypes were shared. Because the study included a small number of donors, the genetic and exposure-history diversity represented was limited. Estimated clonotype richness was generally larger for naive than for memory subsets. Compared with non-shared clonotypes, the clonotypes found in all four sorted-subset donors had higher generation probabilities. Only blood was sampled, and tissue TCR repertoires likely differ from those in blood. Pairwise subsampling indicated that sequencing depth was expected to affect the degree of clonotype sharing among donors.

Sequences SGHAT (CDR1) and FQNNGV (CDR2) are obtained from the germline V gene. Trimming costs V 4 bases and J 2 bases, and their ends lie 6 bases apart. There are 12 amino acids in the CDR3, from cysteine to phenylalanine inclusive. Only the CDR3 portion is preserved as DNA: 36 bases, with reading frame beginning at the first base. The donors were healthy, HIV-negative adults with no recently reported acute infections or vaccinations. Every donor was a Caucasian adult living in Nashville, Tennessee, USA. Magnetic negative selection was used to enrich CD4+ T cells, after which naive cells were positively selected on CD45RA and the negative fraction became the memory subset. After blood collection by leukapheresis, PBMCs were isolated using Ficoll-Histopaque density gradient centrifugation and then cryopreserved in the vapor phase of liquid nitrogen. Purity and quantity of every magnetically sorted T cell population were checked by analytical flow cytometry. Genomic DNA was isolated from every sorted fraction and measured by UV absorbance on a Nanodrop 2000c.

Using the deep immunoSEQ assay, TCR CDR3 regions were amplified from genomic DNA by multiplex PCR. For each cell subset, the extracted genomic DNA was distributed evenly across all wells of several immunoSEQ 96-well plates, and each plate served as one replicate. For sorted subsets, roughly 0.2 ug genomic DNA, equal to 30,000 or so T cell genomes, was loaded into each replicate PCR. The purified libraries were quantified using a Qubit 3.0 fluorometer, sized with a Bioanalyzer 2100, and then quantified again using the KAPA Library Quantification kit. Each immunoSEQ 96-well plate was sequenced on its own single-read 150-cycle Illumina NextSeq 550 flow cell. For the original study's pipeline: Because only junctional sequences without quality scores were contained in the immunoSEQ output, filtering matching that applied to full-length reads could not be performed. Sequences were annotated with PyIR, a Python wrapper for IgBLAST v1.9, and V/J genes and CDR3 were assigned using IMGT germline references. Any read was removed if the V/J assignment was weak (E-value above 1e-6), the CDR3 was missing, or the read contained stop codons, out-of-frame junctions, or ambiguous translated residues. A V3J clonotype was defined by an identical inferred V gene, J gene, and CDR3 amino acid sequence. The percentage overlap between two repertoires was calculated by dividing the number of shared unique clonotypes by the size of the smaller repertoire. RTK rarefaction, the Chao1 estimator, and Recon v2.1 estimates of unobserved clonotypes were used to assess repertoire richness. OLGA was used to compute generation probabilities for all TCRbeta clonotypes that the gDNA method yielded from a handful of donors. TCRdb provides this immuneACCESS table in a form limited to in-frame rearrangements. Some clones are lacking; in checked studies, under half of them reflect an unresolved V gene, and why the rest are absent is not known. The DNA gave D and trimming, while V, J and clone size come from that table. A total of millions of clones appear in this sample, roughly 94% of them only once. Roughly 0.13% of the sample is taken by the ten largest.

The sample comprised naive CD4+ T cells sorted from blood. The sample's cell subset or site label, in plain terms: CD45RA+ positively selected. The chain is made from TRBV11-2 and TRBJ2-7; there is no confident call for the D gene. This sequence originates from a man between 18 and 35 years old in good health. The CDR3 region has the sequence CASSYQPYEQYF. The DNA is TGTGCCAGCAGCTACCAGCCCTACGAGCAGTACTTC.